This T cell receptor beta chain was observed in a study of CD8 T cells in ankylosing spondylitis. There are many counts of this clonotype. Antigen specificity is unknown. General observations from the study: Earlier literature documents some of the motif variants in reactive arthritis synovial fluid and blood. A TCR beta motif of 8 or 9 highly homologous variants appeared characteristic of ankylosing spondylitis blood. As reported, disease-linked clones showed significant enrichment in matched ankylosing spondylitis synovial fluid.

5'-RACE, quantitative and with molecular barcodes, yielded the TCR beta libraries. TCRdb re-derived calls from the 5' RACE reads in MiXCR, one entry per CDR3 protein. Here the sample spans 25,000 to 35,000 distinct CDR3 sequences, around 6.7% being singletons. This sequence was found in a male donor with ankylosing spondylitis or in good health (not recorded which). Sample: blood, either unsorted or a sorted T cell fraction (not recorded which).

DNA for the CDR3: TGTGCCAGCAGCCCCCGCCCGCGGGCGGACAATGAGCAGTTCTTC. As protein: CASSPRPRADNEQFF. J is TRBJ2-1 and V is TRBV11-2; TRBD2 is a possible D gene (5 bases). The CDR3 totals 15 residues. Germline CDR1 reads SGHAT; CDR2 reads FQNNGV. Trimming left V 5 bases short and J 5 bases short, with 16 bases between.